This T cell receptor beta chain was found in a study of post-analysis software for immune sequencing data. Overall study context: The study covered relapsing-remitting, secondary progressive and progressive-relapsing courses of multiple sclerosis. Regarding the study as a whole: Batch-mates among the samples co-clustered strongly by F measure. A few TRBV segments (TRBV5-6, TRBV5-1 and TRBV20-1 among them) occurred more frequently in patients than in controls. Compared against controls, patients with multiple sclerosis displayed significantly lower normalized Chao1 diversity.

Incorporated into the TCR beta cDNA libraries were unique molecular identifiers, which served to reduce PCR and sequencing biases. TCRdb passed the PCR reads through MiXCR, listing each CDR3 protein once. The sample contains roughly 700,000 distinct CDR3 sequences, less than 35% of which appear only once. Comments on this clonotype: Its antigen is unknown.

Trimming stripped 6 bases from V and 6 bases from J, with 17 bases between. This CDR3 is 15 amino acids long. Germline loops: CDR1 ENHRY, CDR2 SYGVKD. The source is a girl between 5 and 17 years old with multiple sclerosis. Sequenced sample: blood. The V gene is TRBV10-3, the J gene TRBJ2-2; no reliable D call. For the CDR3, the DNA is TGTGCCATCAGAGAGCCCGACTTTTCAGCCGGGGAGCTGTTTTTT. Its translation: CAIREPDFSAGELFF.